This T cell receptor beta chain was recorded in a study of shared clonotypes between healthy human individuals. The assay was immunoSEQ multiplex PCR, and TCRdb's table has in-frame clones only and misses some. The sample includes a few million clones, about 92% of them seen just once. There are 18 residues in the CDR3. Germline V lookup: CDR1 SEHNR, CDR2 FQNEAQ (reference sequence). V was clipped by 2 bases and J by 1 base, with 20 bases between them. The chain joins TRBV7-9 to TRBJ1-1; the D is unclear. This TCR was recovered from a man aged 18-30 years in good health. Material for sequencing was naive CD4+ T cells sorted from blood. Subset denoted: CD45RA+ positively selected. CDR3 nucleotide sequence: TGTGCCAGCAGCTTATTAATATTCGGGTCGGCGGGGAACACTGAAGCTTTCTTT. It translates to CASSLLIFGSAGNTEAFF.